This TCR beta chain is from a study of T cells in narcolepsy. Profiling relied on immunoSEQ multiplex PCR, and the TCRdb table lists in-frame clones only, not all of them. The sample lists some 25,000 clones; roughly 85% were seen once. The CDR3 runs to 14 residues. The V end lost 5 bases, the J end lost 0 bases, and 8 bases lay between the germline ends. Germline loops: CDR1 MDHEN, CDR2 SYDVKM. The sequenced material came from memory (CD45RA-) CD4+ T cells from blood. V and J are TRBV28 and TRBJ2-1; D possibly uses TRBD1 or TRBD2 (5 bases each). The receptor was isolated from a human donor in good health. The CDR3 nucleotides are TGTGCCAGCAGTGAGGGACCCTCCTACAATGAGCAGTTCTTC. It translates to CASSEGPSYNEQFF.